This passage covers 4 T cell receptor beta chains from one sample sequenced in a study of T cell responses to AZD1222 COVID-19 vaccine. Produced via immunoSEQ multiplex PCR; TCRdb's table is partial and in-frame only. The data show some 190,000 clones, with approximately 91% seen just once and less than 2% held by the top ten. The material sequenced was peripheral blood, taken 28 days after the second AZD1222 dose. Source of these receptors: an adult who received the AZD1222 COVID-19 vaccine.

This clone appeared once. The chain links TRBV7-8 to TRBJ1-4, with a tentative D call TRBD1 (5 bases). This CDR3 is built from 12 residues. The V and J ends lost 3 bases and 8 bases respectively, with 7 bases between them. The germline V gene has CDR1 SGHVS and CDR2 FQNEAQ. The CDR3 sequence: CASSFNREKLFF. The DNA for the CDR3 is TGTGCCAGCAGCTTTAACAGGGAAAAACTGTTTTTT.

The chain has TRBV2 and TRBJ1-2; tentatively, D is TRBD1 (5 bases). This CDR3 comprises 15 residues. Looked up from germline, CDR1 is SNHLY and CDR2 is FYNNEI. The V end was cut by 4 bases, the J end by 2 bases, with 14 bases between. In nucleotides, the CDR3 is TGTGCCAGCAGTGTCAGTTACAGGCCCAACTATGGCTACACCTTC. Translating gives CASSVSYRPNYGYTF. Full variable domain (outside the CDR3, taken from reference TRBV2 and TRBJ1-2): EPEVTQTPSHQVTQMGQEVILRCVPISNHLYFYWYRQILGQKVEFLVSFYNNEISEKSEIFDDQFSVERPDGSNFTLKIRSTKLEDSAMYFCASSVSYRPNYGYTFGSGTRLTVV.

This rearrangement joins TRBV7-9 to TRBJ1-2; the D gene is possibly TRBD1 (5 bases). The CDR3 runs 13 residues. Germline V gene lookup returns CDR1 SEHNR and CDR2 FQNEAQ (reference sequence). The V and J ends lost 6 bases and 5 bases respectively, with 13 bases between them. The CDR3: CASRPGREYGYTF. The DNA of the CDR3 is TGTGCCAGCAGACCAGGGCGGGAGTATGGCTACACCTTC. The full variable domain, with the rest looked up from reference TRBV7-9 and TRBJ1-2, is DTGVSQNPRHKITKRGQNVTFRCDPISEHNRLYWYRQTLGQGPEFLTYFQNEAQLEKSRLLSDRFSAERPKGSFSTLEIQRTEQGDSAMYLCASRPGREYGYTFGSGTRLTVV.

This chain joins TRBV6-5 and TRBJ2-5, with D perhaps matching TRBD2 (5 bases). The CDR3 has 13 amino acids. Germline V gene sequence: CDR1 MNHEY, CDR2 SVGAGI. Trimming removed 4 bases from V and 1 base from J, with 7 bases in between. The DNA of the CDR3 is TGTGCCAGCAGTTGGGAGTCCCAAGAGACCCAGTACTTC. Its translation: CASSWESQETQYF.